Listed below are T cell receptor beta chains from one sample, sequenced in a study of blood T cell repertoires in COVID-19. The table came from immunoSEQ multiplex PCR; TCRdb's copy has only in-frame clones and leaves some out. The sample has fewer than 200,000 clones; 80% to 95% are singletons. Sequencing was done on a sample of peripheral blood. The receptors here all came from a man aged 50-59 years with acute or convalescent COVID-19. Each CDR3 is given with its conserved first and last residue. The D gene is left open where the match is weak. Expanded clones are given a class, and other clones once, few, many or no size at all.

V	J	size	D	CDR3	DNA
TRBV10-3	TRBJ2-1	-	-	CAIMKAGDSYNEQFF	TGTGCCATCATGAAGGCAGGGGACTCCTACAATGAGCAGTTCTTC
TRBV6-5	TRBJ2-4	-	-	CASSKGVTDKNIQYF	TGTGCCAGCAGCAAGGGGGTTACGGACAAAAACATTCAGTACTTC
TRBV11-3	TRBJ2-1	-	-	CASSPRLNNEQFF	TGTGCCAGCAGCCCTCGACTTAACAATGAGCAGTTCTTC
TRBV7-9	TRBJ1-1	-	-	CASSLFARDRTEAFF	TGTGCCAGCAGCTTATTTGCCAGGGATAGGACTGAAGCTTTCTTT
TRBV19	TRBJ2-5	-	-	CASAEGAEETQYF	TGTGCCAGTGCGGAGGGTGCGGAGGAGACCCAGTACTTC
TRBV6-5	TRBJ1-2	-	TRBD1	CASSRRQGDGYTF	TGTGCCAGCAGTCGCCGACAGGGGGATGGCTACACCTTC
TRBV6-2/TRBV6-3	TRBJ1-5	-	-	CASSRNSNQPQHF	TGTGCCAGCAGCCGTAATAGCAATCAGCCCCAGCATTTT
TRBV5-1	TRBJ1-5	-	-	CASSPEGRGNQPQHF	TGCGCCAGCAGCCCGGAGGGCAGGGGCAATCAGCCCCAGCATTTT
TRBV7-3	TRBJ2-2	-	-	CASSRDHNTGELFF	TGTGCCAGCAGTCGGGATCACAACACCGGGGAGCTGTTTTTT
TRBV13	TRBJ2-3	once	-	CASSLGQRTDTQYF	TGTGCCAGCAGCTTAGGACAGAGAACAGATACGCAGTATTTT
TRBV30	TRBJ2-2	once	TRBD2	CALTSGALGELFF	TGTGCTTTGACTAGCGGGGCTTTAGGGGAGCTGTTTTTT
TRBV10-3	TRBJ1-4	-	TRBD1	CAISDGTGRLGSEKLFF	TGTGCCATCAGTGATGGGACAGGGCGACTTGGGTCTGAAAAACTGTTTTTT
TRBV28	TRBJ1-4	once	-	CASSPGGRTRPTNEKLFF	TGTGCCAGCAGTCCCGGAGGACGTACCCGCCCCACTAATGAAAAACTGTTTTTT
TRBV7-9	TRBJ1-4	-	-	CASSATNRGEKLFF	TGTGCCAGCAGCGCAACCAACCGGGGTGAAAAACTGTTTTTT
TRBV3-1/TRBV3-2	TRBJ1-6	-	-	CATAGVGDSPLHF	TGTGCCACGGCAGGGGTGGGAGATTCACCCCTCCACTTT
TRBV7-6	TRBJ2-1	-	-	CASSPGAGTYNEQFF	TGTGCCAGCAGCCCAGGGGCGGGCACGTACAATGAGCAGTTCTTC
TRBV7-9	TRBJ2-5	few	TRBD1	CASSRWTGEETQYF	TGTGCCAGCAGCCGCTGGACAGGGGAAGAGACCCAGTACTTC
TRBV2	TRBJ2-1	-	-	CASSSRGYNEQFF	TGTGCCAGCAGCAGCAGGGGCTACAATGAGCAGTTCTTC
TRBV19	TRBJ1-3	-	-	CASNERLIGNTIYF	TGTGCCAGTAACGAGCGACTTATCGGAAACACCATATATTTT
TRBV7-3	TRBJ1-1	-	-	CASSERQGSNTEAFF	TGTGCCAGCAGCGAAAGGCAGGGCTCGAACACTGAAGCTTTCTTT
TRBV7-9	TRBJ1-3	-	-	CASTEQESGNTIYF	TGTGCCAGCACAGAACAGGAATCTGGAAACACCATATATTTT
TRBV19	TRBJ2-1	-	-	CASSTIYNEQFF	TGTGCCAGTAGTACCATCTACAATGAGCAGTTCTTC
TRBV30	TRBJ1-2	-	-	CAWRGEGANNYGYTF	TGTGCCTGGAGAGGTGAGGGCGCCAATAACTATGGCTACACCTTC
TRBV18	TRBJ1-2	-	-	CASSRTGSGDLYTF	TGTGCCAGCTCACGAACTGGGAGTGGGGATCTCTACACCTTC
TRBV3-1/TRBV3-2	TRBJ2-3	-	TRBD2	CASSSGLAVRTDTQYF	TGTGCCAGCAGCTCGGGACTAGCGGTTCGCACAGATACGCAGTATTTT
TRBV7-3	TRBJ1-2	-	TRBD1	CASSSTGGAYGYTF	TGTGCCAGCAGCTCGACAGGGGGGGCCTATGGCTACACCTTC
TRBV28	TRBJ1-5	-	-	CASTNRFGQPQHF	TGTGCCAGCACCAACAGGTTTGGGCAGCCCCAGCATTTT
TRBV5-4	TRBJ2-2	-	TRBD2	CASSSGGLAGGPGSGELFF	TGTGCCAGCAGCTCTGGAGGACTAGCGGGAGGACCTGGAAGCGGGGAGCTGTTTTTT
TRBV6-5	TRBJ2-1	-	TRBD2	CASSYRGLEIVNEQFF	TGTGCCAGCAGTTACCGGGGACTAGAAATTGTGAATGAGCAGTTCTTC
TRBV7-9	TRBJ2-1	-	-	CASSPGGNEQFF	TGTGCCAGCAGCCCCGGAGGAAATGAGCAGTTCTTC
TRBV27	TRBJ2-1	-	TRBD1	CASSLVAGTGPLGEQFF	TGTGCCAGCAGTTTAGTGGCGGGGACAGGGCCCTTAGGTGAGCAGTTCTTC
TRBV10-3	TRBJ2-3	once	TRBD1	CAISAGTGGQDTQYF	TGTGCCATCAGTGCGGGGACAGGAGGTCAAGATACGCAGTATTTT
TRBV5-1	TRBJ2-5	-	-	CASTRGIQETQYF	TGCGCCAGCACCCGGGGGATACAAGAGACCCAGTACTTC
TRBV30	TRBJ2-5	-	-	CAWRWGDGTQYF	TGTGCCTGGAGATGGGGCGATGGGACCCAGTACTTC
TRBV19	TRBJ2-2	-	-	CASSPRRSPGNTGELFF	TGTGCCAGTAGTCCCCGGAGGAGCCCTGGGAACACCGGGGAGCTGTTTTTT
TRBV3-1/TRBV3-2	TRBJ2-7	-	-	CASSPQGNTYEQYF	TGTGCCAGCAGCCCCCAGGGGAACACCTACGAGCAGTACTTC
TRBV29-1	TRBJ2-7	-	TRBD1	CSAHSGTGGQEQYF	TGCAGCGCCCATTCCGGGACAGGGGGCCAAGAGCAGTACTTC
TRBV7-3	TRBJ2-3	-	-	CASSPGVSSTDTQYF	TGTGCCAGCAGCCCGGGGGTCTCTAGCACAGATACGCAGTATTTT
TRBV14	TRBJ2-1	-	TRBD2	CASSLLAVLYNEQFF	TGTGCCAGCAGCTTACTAGCGGTCCTTTACAATGAGCAGTTCTTC
TRBV24-1	TRBJ2-3	-	TRBD1	CATSDLGDSPSYTQYF	TGTGCCACCAGTGATTTAGGGGACAGTCCCTCCTATACGCAGTATTTT